This T cell receptor beta chain was identified in a study of blood T cell repertoires in COVID-19. Overall study: Researchers got acute and convalescent COVID-19 samples from the United States, Italy and Spain.

Clones were sequenced by immunoSEQ multiplex PCR, and TCRdb holds only the in-frame ones, with some missing. Of some 76,000 clones listed, 75% to 90% are singletons. This CDR3 spans 11 amino acids. Germline V gene data show CDR1 as MNHEY and CDR2 as SVGAGI. V was cut by 5 bases and J by 4 bases, with 5 bases left in between. The sequence derives from a man aged 55-75 years with acute or convalescent COVID-19. The V gene is TRBV6-5, the J gene TRBJ2-5; no clear D. Sequencing was done on a sample of peripheral blood. The CDR3 bases are TGTGCCAGCAGTCAGCGAGAGACCCAGTACTTC. Amino acid sequence: CASSQRETQYF.